The sequence of this TCR beta chain was determined in a study of blood T cells in healthy people across ages. Study results and limitations: Long-lived donors had more naive CD4+ cells and higher diversity than aged donors. The recorded TCR beta diversity per million T cells decreased in a roughly linear manner with age.

In regard to this clonotype: Its antigen is not identified.

With each sample, at least 5 micrograms of total RNA were extracted. The germline gives CDR1 LGHNA, CDR2 YNFKEQ. CDR3 length: 13 amino acids. Trimming cost V 5 bases and J 5 bases, with 12 bases left between them. Combining a sample-barcoded 5' primer with a J-beta primer mix, a second PCR ran for roughly 7 to 12 cycles. In TCRdb, the 5' RACE reads were re-called with MiXCR into one record per CDR3 protein. Among 1.5 million to 2 million distinct CDR3 sequences listed, roughly 32% were seen once. The V gene is TRBV4-2, the J gene TRBJ1-2; no reliable D call. This clonotype was obtained from a woman in her twenties or thirties in good health. Sequencing input: blood. CDR3 in amino acids: CASSSLTDYGYTF. Written as DNA, the CDR3 is TGTGCCAGCAGCTCCTTGACCGATTATGGCTACACCTTC.